A single sample is the source of the 14 T cell receptor beta chains below, sequenced in a study of cytomegalovirus exposure and HLA in healthy donors. The study ran its PCR with 60 Vbeta and 13 Jbeta primers. Produced via immunoSEQ multiplex PCR; TCRdb's table is partial and in-frame only. Among over 150,000 clones listed, 84% were seen once. The sequenced sample was PBMCs. The receptors were sampled from a girl aged 5 to 17 in good health and CMV-seropositive.

This sequence joins TRBV11-3 and TRBJ1-1, with D uncertain. The CDR3 is 14 amino acids. Germline CDR1 SGHNT, CDR2 YENEEA. V was cut by 0 bases and J by 6 bases, with 11 bases left in between. The CDR3 nucleotides are TGTGCCAGCAGCTTAGAGTCAGGCACCCCTGAAGCTTTCTTT. Protein sequence: CASSLESGTPEAFF.

The V gene is TRBV6-1, the J gene TRBJ2-7; TRBD2 aligns across 7 bases. V dropped 1 base and J dropped 2; count of bases not matched to a gene: 5. Germline V gene data show CDR1 as MNHNS and CDR2 as SASEGT. This CDR3 has 15 amino acids. Written as DNA, the CDR3 is TGTGCCAGCAGTGAAGGGGCTAGCGGTCCCTACGAGCAGTACTTC. Its translation is CASSEGASGPYEQYF.

The V and J genes are TRBV2 and TRBJ1-1, with TRBD1 matching over 7 bases. Germline loops: CDR1 SNHLY, CDR2 FYNNEI. Losses at the gene ends were 5 bases for V and 6 bases for J; bases not matched to a gene: 3. The CDR3 is made up of 12 amino acids. The CDR3 coding sequence is TGTGCCAGCAGTCCCGGACAGGCTGAAGCTTTCTTT. This encodes CASSPGQAEAFF.

This clone was seen just once. The genes are TRBV6-4 and TRBJ1-2; the match to TRBD1 covers 7 bases. The CDR3 has 16 amino acids. The junction had 18 bases not matched to a gene; V was cut back by 6 bases and J by 8 bases. Germline V gives CDR1 MRHNA, CDR2 SNTAGT. The CDR3 DNA sequence: TGTGCCAGCAGCGAGCTTCCGGGACAGAAGGCTTTGGGCTACACCTTC. This gives the protein CASSELPGQKALGYTF.

The chain couples TRBV25-1 to TRBJ2-7, with D possibly matching TRBD2 (5 bases). CDR1 and CDR2 (germline): MGHDK, SYGVNS. This CDR3 is built from 14 residues. V lost 6 bases and J lost 0, with 12 bases in between. The CDR3 DNA reads as TGTGCCAGCAGCGTCCGGGAAAACTCCTACGAGCAGTACTTC. Translation gives CASSVRENSYEQYF.

The rearrangement uses TRBV28 and TRBJ2-5; D might be TRBD2 (6 bases). Trimming removed 5 bases from V and 2 bases from J, with 12 bases in between. The CDR3 runs 14 residues. Germline CDR1 MDHEN, CDR2 SYDVKM. In DNA, the CDR3 is TGTGCCAGCAGTGGAGGGGTTCGTCAAGAGACCCAGTACTTC. Translating gives CASSGGVRQETQYF.

The J gene is TRBJ2-7, the V gene TRBV9, with 11 nucleotides matching TRBD2. Per germline, CDR1 SGDLS and CDR2 YYNGEE. V shed 0 bases, J shed 1 base, and the junction held 0 bases outside the gene matches. The CDR3 totals 15 residues. CDR3 DNA sequence: TGTGCCAGCAGCGTAGCTAGCGGGGGGTCCTACGAGCAGTACTTC. This codes for CASSVASGGSYEQYF.

About this clone itself: One end of the junction varies from germline; a read error may be responsible. V gene TRBV7-9 combines with J gene TRBJ1-2, with TRBD1 matching 9 bases. There are 16 residues in the CDR3. Germline V gene sequence: CDR1 SEHNR, CDR2 FQNEAQ (reference sequence). The CDR3 DNA reads as TGTGCCAGCAGCTTAGCTGGGACAGGGCACAACTATAGCTACACCTTC. It yields the protein CASSLAGTGHNYSYTF. Based on the CDR3 plus reference TRBV7-9 and TRBJ1-2, the full variable domain is DTGVSQNPRHKITKRGQNVTFRCDPISEHNRLYWYRQTLGQGPEFLTYFQNEAQLEKSRLLSDRFSAERPKGSFSTLEIQRTEQGDSAMYLCASSLAGTGHNYSYTFGSGTRLTVV.

The J gene is TRBJ1-4, the V gene TRBV6-5, with 7 bases that match TRBD1. Germline V CDR1 and CDR2: MNHEY, SVGAGI. This CDR3 comprises 15 residues. V was pared by 5 bases and J by 2 bases, with 5 bases of the junction left unmatched. In DNA form, the CDR3 reads TGTGCCAGCAGTCTCGACAGGGCCACTAATGAAAAACTGTTTTTT. It encodes CASSLDRATNEKLFF.

J is TRBJ1-2 and V is TRBV5-5; D is uncertain. The germline V gene encodes CDR1 SGHKS and CDR2 YYEKEE (reference sequence). The CDR3 covers 15 residues. V was pared by 0 bases and J by 4 bases, with 13 bases between. CDR3 in DNA: TGTGCCAGCAGCTTGGCGTCCTCCGTGGCCTATGGCTACACCTTC. Its protein product is CASSLASSVAYGYTF.

As to this clone: This sample includes further DNA sequences coding for the same CDR3. This sequence joins TRBV4-1 and TRBJ2-3, with TRBD2 as a possible D gene (6 bases). V was trimmed by 0 bases and J by 1 base, leaving 8 bases between them. Germline V CDR1 and CDR2: MGHRA, YSYEKL. There are 15 residues in the CDR3. In DNA, the CDR3 is TGCGCCAGCAGCCAAGATCCGGGGGGCACAGATACGCAGTATTTT. The encoded protein is CASSQDPGGTDTQYF.

V is TRBV14 and J is TRBJ1-2, with no clear D. Between the trimmed V and J ends, which lost 4 bases and 4 bases, there was a span of 19 bases. Germline V gene data show CDR1 as SGHDN and CDR2 as FVKESK. The CDR3 has 16 residues. CDR3 loop: CASSPLPTRNLYGYTF. The CDR3 nucleotides are TGTGCCAGCAGCCCCCTCCCCACAAGAAATCTCTATGGCTACACCTTC.

The chain joins TRBV11-2 to TRBJ1-6, with D maybe TRBD1 (5 bases). The CDR3 has 12 residues. The germline V and J ends were trimmed by 3 bases and 9 bases, with 6 bases remaining between them. Germline V gene lookup returns CDR1 SGHAT and CDR2 FQNNGV. The CDR3 coding sequence is TGTGCCAGCAGCTTGCAGGGTTCACCCCTCCACTTT. This translates into CASSLQGSPLHF.

CDR3 nucleotides: TGTGCCAGCTCATTTCATCTAGACACTGAAGCTTTCTTT. This sequence encodes CASSFHLDTEAFF. V gene TRBV18 combines with J gene TRBJ1-1, with unresolved D. Germline CDR1 KGHSH, CDR2 LQKENI. The CDR3 is 13 residues long. The germline V and J ends were trimmed by 5 bases and 3 bases, with 10 bases remaining between them. Using reference TRBV18 and TRBJ1-1 for the parts outside the CDR3, the full variable domain is NAGVMQNPRHLVRRRGQEARLRCSPMKGHSHVYWYRQLPEEGLKFMVYLQKENIIDESGMPKERFSAEFPKEGPSILRIQQVVRGDSAAYFCASSFHLDTEAFFGQGTRLTVV.